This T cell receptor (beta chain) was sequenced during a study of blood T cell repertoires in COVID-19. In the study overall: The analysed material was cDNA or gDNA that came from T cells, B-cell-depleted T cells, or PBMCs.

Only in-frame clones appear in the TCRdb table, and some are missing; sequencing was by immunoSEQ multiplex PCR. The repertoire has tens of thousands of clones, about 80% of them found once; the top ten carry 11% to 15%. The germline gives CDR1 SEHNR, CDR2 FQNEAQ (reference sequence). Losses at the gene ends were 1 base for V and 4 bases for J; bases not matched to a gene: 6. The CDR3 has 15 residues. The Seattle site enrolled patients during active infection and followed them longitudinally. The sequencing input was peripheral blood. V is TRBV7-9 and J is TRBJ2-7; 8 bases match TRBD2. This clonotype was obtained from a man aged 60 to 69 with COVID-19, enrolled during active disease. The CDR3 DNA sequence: TGTGCCAGCAGCTTAGTGGGACTAGGGGGGTACGAGCAGTACTTC. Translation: CASSLVGLGGYEQYF.